The 27 T cell receptor beta chains below were found in one sample sequenced in a study of regulatory T cells in long-lasting Graves disease. Construction of the TCR beta libraries employed iRepertoire HTBI primers in conjunction with Arm-PCR of CDR3 regions. Via MiXCR, TCRdb re-called the multiplex PCR reads, giving one row per CDR3 protein. The sample lists roughly 320,000 distinct CDR3 sequences, 15% to 20% occurring once. The time point was: newly diagnosed GD, antithyroid drugs for less than 3 months. PBMC-derived RNA was used for the TCR library. The sample was also reused in another study, on T cells in Graves' hyperthyroidism and ophthalmopathy.

Sequenced here: peripheral blood mononuclear cells (PBMCs), sampled at new diagnosis, from a patient treated with antithyroid drugs. The receptors come from a man aged 35 to 55 with Graves disease.

A note on this clonotype: A much more abundant neighbour one base away suggests this may be a read error. The rearrangement joins TRBV7-3 to TRBJ2-5; D unresolved. This CDR3 is 13 amino acids long. Germline assignment: CDR1 SGHTA and CDR2 FQGTGA. Between the trimmed V and J ends, which lost 5 bases and 11 bases, there was a span of 18 bases. CDR3 protein: CASSQGVGNEQYF. The CDR3, as DNA: TGTGCCAGCAGCCAAGGTGTAGGGAATGAGCAGTACTTC.

In this sample, this clonotype turned up many times. The genes are TRBV2 and TRBJ2-7; perhaps D is TRBD1 or TRBD2 (5 bases each). The CDR3 is made up of 15 amino acids. Deletions cut 6 bases from V and 2 bases from J, with 17 bases between. Germline values: CDR1 SNHLY, CDR2 FYNNEI. CDR3 residues: CASRSTSRGPYEQYF. CDR3 nucleotide sequence: TGTGCCAGCAGATCCACTAGTAGGGGACCCTACGAGCAGTACTTC.

This clonotype turned up a few times. A junction end diverges from the germline sequence, so it may reflect a read error. The genes are TRBV20-1 and TRBJ1-1, with D perhaps matching TRBD1 (6 bases). Germline V gene sequence: CDR1 DFQATT, CDR2 SNEGSKA (reference sequence). The CDR3 length is 14 residues. The CDR3 reads CSAPQRGAPTEASF. The CDR3 nucleotides read TGCAGTGCACCACAACGGGGGGCTCCAACTGAAGCTTCCTTT.

The rearrangement joins TRBV12-3 or TRBV12-4 to TRBJ1-6; possibly TRBD1 for D (5 bases). Trimming cost V 2 bases and J 10 bases, with 12 bases left between them. The CDR3 extends over 14 amino acids. Here the CDR3 DNA reads TGTGCCAGCAGTTTATTGGCAGGGTTCTCACCCCTCCACTTT. Translating gives CASSLLAGFSPLHF.

The table lists this clonotype with a few counts. The rearrangement uses TRBV28 and TRBJ2-2, with D possibly called TRBD1 or TRBD2 (5 bases each). Per germline, CDR1 MDHEN and CDR2 SYDVKM. This CDR3 contains 13 residues. V lost 6 bases to trimming and J lost 6 bases, with 11 bases between them. CDR3 sequence reads: CASSPTGPGELFF. CDR3 in DNA: TGTGCCAGCAGCCCCACGGGGCCCGGGGAGCTGTTTTTT.

This clonotype has ten or more counts. CDR3 loop: CASSSRDRGVRNEQFF. The DNA of the CDR3 is TGTGCCAGCAGCTCCCGTGACAGGGGCGTTAGGAATGAGCAGTTCTTC. J is TRBJ2-1 and V is TRBV7-9, with 8 bases fitting TRBD1. CDR1 and CDR2 from the germline V gene are SEHNR and FQNEAQ (reference sequence). This CDR3 has 16 residues. V gave up 4 bases and J gave up 7 bases; unmatched junction bases: 12.

This clonotype was seen repeatedly, ten times or more. The V and J genes are TRBV2 and TRBJ2-1; the D is unclear. V lost 2 bases and J 6 bases, leaving 8 bases between the germline ends. The length of the CDR3 is 13 residues. Germline CDR1 and CDR2: SNHLY and FYNNEI. The CDR3 nucleotides read TGTGCCAGCAGTGAACTAGTGGTCAATGAGCAGTTCTTC. Translated, it gives CASSELVVNEQFF.

This clonotype was counted between two and nine times. The V gene is TRBV7-2, the J gene TRBJ1-2; D uncertain. This CDR3 spans 12 amino acids. Trimming stripped 7 bases from V and 4 bases from J, with 10 bases between. From germline, CDR1 is SGHTA and CDR2 FQGNSA. CDR3 sequence (DNA): TGTGCCAGCACCCCCTCGGGCTATGGCTACACCTTC. This translates into CASTPSGYGYTF.

Regarding this clonotype: This may arise from a read error, as a much more abundant clone is one base away. The chain links TRBV18 to TRBJ1-1; 8 positions match TRBD1. Trimming removed 4 bases from V and 0 bases from J; junction bases left unmatched: 4. Germline V gene lookup returns CDR1 KGHSH and CDR2 LQKENI. The CDR3 has 15 residues. CDR3 sequence reads: CASSRRQGLNTEAFF. The CDR3 region has the DNA TGTGCCAGCTCACGCAGACAGGGGTTGAACACTGAAGCTTTCTTT.

This clonotype turned up a few times. CDR3 residues: CSAKGSGGFQETQYF. The CDR3 DNA sequence: TGCAGTGCTAAGGGTAGCGGGGGATTCCAAGAGACCCAGTACTTC. The genes are TRBV20-1 and TRBJ2-5, with 9 bases matching TRBD2. This CDR3 spans 15 amino acids. The ends lost 4 bases at V and 1 base at J; junction bases unmatched: 7. The germline V gene encodes CDR1 DFQATT and CDR2 SNEGSKA (reference sequence).

This chain links TRBV7-9 with TRBJ1-2, with TRBD1 matching 7 bases. Germline V lookup: CDR1 SEHNR, CDR2 FQNEAQ (reference sequence). CDR3 length: 14 residues. V dropped 6 bases and J dropped 4; count of bases not matched to a gene: 8. CDR3 sequence: CASSRNRGTYGYTF. CDR3 DNA sequence: TGTGCCAGCAGTCGTAACAGGGGAACCTATGGCTACACCTTC.

This clonotype has at least ten counts. The chain is built from TRBV2 and TRBJ1-2; D unresolved. Trimming took off 3 bases at V and 7 bases at J, with 9 bases between the two ends. The CDR3 covers 12 residues. Per the germline V gene, CDR1 is SNHLY and CDR2 is FYNNEI. CDR3 coding DNA: TGTGCCAGCAGTGATAGGACTCTTGGCTACACCTTC. Translating gives CASSDRTLGYTF. Supplemented by reference TRBV2 and TRBJ1-2, the full variable domain reads EPEVTQTPSHQVTQMGQEVILRCVPISNHLYFYWYRQILGQKVEFLVSFYNNEISEKSEIFDDQFSVERPDGSNFTLKIRSTKLEDSAMYFCASSDRTLGYTFGSGTRLTVV.

This clonotype was seen ten or more times. In nucleotides, the CDR3 is TGTGCCAGCTCACCACCCTCGGGACAAGAGTCTGAAGCTTTCTTT. Amino acids: CASSPPSGQESEAFF. The rearrangement links TRBV18 to TRBJ1-1, with a possible D match to TRBD1 (6 bases). Per the germline V gene, CDR1 is KGHSH and CDR2 is LQKENI. The CDR3 has 15 residues. V lost 0 bases to trimming and J lost 6 bases, with 14 bases between them.

A remark on this clonotype: A read error may be the cause here, since a much bigger clone is one base away. The chain has TRBV6-2 or TRBV6-3 and TRBJ1-1, with no clear D. Germline CDR1 is MNHEY and CDR2 is SVGEGT. The CDR3 sequence is 15 residues long. Trimming took 0 bases from V and 1 from J, leaving 9 bases between them. CDR3 region: CASSYSPLWNTEAFF. The CDR3 coding sequence is TGTGCCAGCAGTTACTCCCCTCTCTGGAACACTGAAGCTTTCTTT.

This clonotype has a handful of counts. V and J are TRBV28 and TRBJ2-4, with a tentative D call TRBD1 (5 bases). Germline CDR1 reads MDHEN; CDR2 reads SYDVKM. With 4 bases removed from V and 0 bases from J, the gap between germline ends came to 13 bases. This CDR3 has 16 amino acids. This CDR3 is CASSSRQFLAKNIQYF. CDR3 sequence (DNA): TGTGCCAGCAGTTCACGACAGTTTCTAGCCAAAAACATTCAGTACTTC.

This chain uses TRBV5-1 with TRBJ1-1; D uncertain. Looked up from germline, CDR1 is SGHRS and CDR2 is YFSETQ. The V gene lost 4 bases and the J gene lost 4 bases, with 17 bases spanning the gap. The CDR3 length is 15 residues. CDR3 DNA sequence: TGCGCCAGCAGCCCGTCGAGGGCGCTCGGCACTGAAGCTTTCTTT. Protein: CASSPSRALGTEAFF.

This clonotype showed up just a few times. The V call is TRBV5-6, the J call TRBJ1-1; no clear D gene. V was pared by 0 bases and J by 6 bases, with 9 bases between. Looked up from germline, CDR1 is SGHDT and CDR2 is YYEEEE. This CDR3 is built from 13 residues. CDR3 loop: CASSLGGVAEAFF. CDR3 nucleotides: TGTGCCAGCAGCTTGGGGGGAGTGGCTGAAGCTTTCTTT.

The chain carries TRBV19 and TRBJ1-1; D is uncertain. The CDR3 has 14 amino acids. Trimming stripped 6 bases from V and 3 bases from J, with 14 bases between. CDR1 is LNHDA, CDR2 SQIVND, per germline (reference sequence). CDR3 nucleotides: TGTGCCAGTAGCGATTCGGTGGGGTACACTGAAGCTTTCTTT. Its translation is CASSDSVGYTEAFF. The full variable domain, in which reference TRBV19 and TRBJ1-1 provide the parts outside the CDR3, is DGGITQSPKYLFRKEGQNVTLSCEQNLNHDAMYWYRQDPGQGLRLIYYSQIVNDFQKGDIAEGYSVSREKKESFPLTVTSAQKNPTAFYLCASSDSVGYTEAFFGQGTRLTVV.

In this sample, this clonotype turned up many times. CDR3 protein: CASRTMQTQYF. The CDR3 DNA reads as TGCGCCAGCCGGACAATGCAGACCCAGTACTTC. The chain joins TRBV10-2 to TRBJ2-5; weak D call: TRBD1 (5 bases). The V gene's germline CDR1 is WSHSY and CDR2 SAAADI. The CDR3 has 11 amino acids. V lost 8 bases and J 6 bases, leaving 10 bases between the germline ends.

This clonotype was observed a handful of times. The chain joins TRBV29-1 to TRBJ2-2; no clear D. The CDR3 covers 13 residues. The germline CDR1 and CDR2 sequences are SQVTM and ANQGSEA. Trimming shortened V by 5 bases and J by 0 bases, and 7 bases separated the two germline ends. CDR3 nucleotide sequence: TGCAGCGTTCTGTCAGCGAACACCGGGGAGCTGTTTTTT. Residues: CSVLSANTGELFF.

This clonotype was recorded at least ten times. The chain links TRBV5-8 to TRBJ2-3; no definite D call. This CDR3 region has 15 residues. Looked up from germline, CDR1 is SGHTS and CDR2 is YDEGEE. V dropped 4 bases and J dropped 0 bases, with 12 bases sitting between them. This CDR3 is CASSPRVGSTDTQYF. The CDR3 DNA reads as TGTGCCAGCAGCCCCCGGGTGGGAAGCACAGATACGCAGTATTTT.

The chain is built from TRBV27 and TRBJ2-4; D gene uncertain. The CDR3 extends over 14 amino acids. V lost 2 bases, J lost 2 bases, and 7 bases lay in between. CDR1 is MNHEY, CDR2 SMNVEV, per germline (reference sequence). The CDR3 DNA is TGTGCCAGCAGTTTACTCTCTTCCAAAAACATTCAGTACTTC. Translation: CASSLLSSKNIQYF.

This clonotype was seen ten or more times. The V and J genes are TRBV20-1 and TRBJ1-1; D is perhaps TRBD1 (5 bases). This CDR3 has 15 residues. Per germline, CDR1 DFQATT and CDR2 SNEGSKA (reference sequence). V lost 6 bases and J 4 bases, leaving 21 bases between the germline ends. The CDR3 is CSAPERRGAGTEAFF. CDR3 nucleotides: TGCAGTGCACCCGAACGACGGGGCGCGGGCACTGAAGCTTTCTTT.

This clonotype showed up just a few times. Sequence at one end of the junction differs from germline and may be a read error. V and J are TRBV6-1 and TRBJ2-7, with D perhaps matching TRBD1 (6 bases). There are 11 residues in the CDR3. Germline lookup yields CDR1 MNHNS and CDR2 SASEGT. DNA for the CDR3: TGTGCCAGCACCTCAAGGGGGAGTTGGCACTTC. Translation gives CASTSRGSWHF.

This clonotype was recorded many times. The J gene is TRBJ2-5, the V gene TRBV6-5, with D unresolved. Germline lookup yields CDR1 MNHEY and CDR2 SVGAGI. The CDR3 runs to 16 residues. The V gene lost 0 bases and the J gene lost 2 bases, with 13 bases spanning the gap. The CDR3 coding sequence is TGTGCCAGCAGTTACTCGCGATTAGGCCCTCAAGAGACCCAGTACTTC. Its translation: CASSYSRLGPQETQYF.

This clonotype was recorded a few times. V is TRBV20-1 and J is TRBJ2-1, with D possibly matching TRBD2 (6 bases). The CDR3 is made up of 16 amino acids. Trimming removed 1 base from V and 0 bases from J, with 13 bases in between. Per germline, CDR1 DFQATT and CDR2 SNEGSKA (reference sequence). The CDR3 spells CSARVRGHSSYNEQFF. The CDR3 region has the DNA TGCAGTGCTAGAGTGCGGGGCCATAGCTCCTACAATGAGCAGTTCTTC.

This clonotype was seen at least ten times. V and J are TRBV5-5 and TRBJ1-2, with D possibly being TRBD1 (5 bases). The CDR3 sequence is 14 residues long. V was clipped by 0 bases and J by 0 bases, with 6 bases between them. CDR1 and CDR2 from the germline V gene are SGHKS and YYEKEE (reference sequence). The CDR3 is CASSLGTTNYGYTF. CDR3 nucleotide sequence: TGTGCCAGCAGCTTGGGGACAACTAACTATGGCTACACCTTC.